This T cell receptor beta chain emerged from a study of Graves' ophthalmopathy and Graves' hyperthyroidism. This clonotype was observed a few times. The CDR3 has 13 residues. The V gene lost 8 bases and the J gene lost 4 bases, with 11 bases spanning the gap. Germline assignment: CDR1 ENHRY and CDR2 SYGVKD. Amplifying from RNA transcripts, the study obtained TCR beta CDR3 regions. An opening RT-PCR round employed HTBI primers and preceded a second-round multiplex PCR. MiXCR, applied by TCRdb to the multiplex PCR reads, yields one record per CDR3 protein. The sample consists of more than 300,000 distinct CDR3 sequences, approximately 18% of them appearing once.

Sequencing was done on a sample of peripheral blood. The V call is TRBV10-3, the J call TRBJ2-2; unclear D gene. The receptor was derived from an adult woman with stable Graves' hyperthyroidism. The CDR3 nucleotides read TGTGCCATCGCCCGACGAGTCACCGGGGAGCTGTTTTTT. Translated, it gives CAIARRVTGELFF.